The 14 T cell receptor beta chains reported below all come from one sample, sequenced in a study of T cell repertoires in cytomegalovirus infection. TCRdb processed the reads anew with MiXCR; each CDR3 protein has one entry. The data contain about 230,000 distinct CDR3 sequences, under 8.5% of them singletons. The sequenced sample consisted of PBMCs. The receptor set was obtained from a human donor in good health (CMV status not recorded). Some clones in this sample may be carry-over from other donors' samples.

In this sample, this clonotype turned up many times. V is TRBV5-1 and J is TRBJ2-2; TRBD2 matches at 10 bases. This CDR3 has 16 amino acids. Trimming at V came to 0 bases and at J to 7 bases, leaving 6 bases not matched to a gene. From germline, CDR1 is SGHRS and CDR2 YFSETQ. CDR3 loop: CASSLESGGAVGELFF. Here the CDR3 DNA reads TGCGCCAGCAGCTTGGAAAGCGGGGGGGCCGTCGGGGAGCTGTTTTTT.

The table lists this clonotype with many counts. The genes are TRBV28 and TRBJ1-4, with TRBD1 matching 8 bases. Germline values: CDR1 MDHEN, CDR2 SYDVKM. The CDR3 is made up of 18 amino acids. The V gene end was trimmed by 4 bases and the J gene end by 3 bases; junction bases not matched to a gene: 13. The CDR3 DNA reads as TGTGCCAGCAGTTCTCGTCCCGGGACAGGCGAAGCTAATGAAAAACTGTTTTTT. Translating gives CASSSRPGTGEANEKLFF.

In its sample, this clonotype was seen a few times. The rearrangement joins TRBV2 to TRBJ1-1; D perhaps matches TRBD1 (5 bases). The CDR3 loop spans 15 amino acids. Germline CDR1 SNHLY, CDR2 FYNNEI. V lost 2 bases, J lost 4 bases, and 14 bases lay in between. Written as DNA, the CDR3 is TGTGCCAGCAGTGAAAGGGCGGGGGACGGCACTGAAGCTTTCTTT. Its translation is CASSERAGDGTEAFF.

In its sample, this clonotype was seen a few times. The chain carries TRBV5-5 and TRBJ2-7, with D tentatively TRBD2 (7 bases). This CDR3 contains 17 residues. Germline V gene sequence: CDR1 SGHKS, CDR2 YYEKEE (reference sequence). V was pared by 4 bases and J by 0 bases, with 20 bases between. The CDR3 DNA is TGTGCCAGCAGCCCTTCGGGGGGCTCTTATGACTCCTACGAGCAGTACTTC. Translated, it gives CASSPSGGSYDSYEQYF.

This sequence joins TRBV29-1 and TRBJ1-1; the D gene is possibly TRBD1 (6 bases). V was trimmed by 7 bases and J by 3 bases, leaving 18 bases between them. CDR1 SQVTM and CDR2 ANQGSEA come from the germline V gene. This CDR3 is built from 14 residues. CDR3 sequence: CSGESNREDTEAFF. DNA for the CDR3: TGCAGCGGGGAAAGTAACAGGGAAGACACTGAAGCTTTCTTT.

This clonotype has at least ten counts. The chain carries TRBV20-1 and TRBJ2-7; D gene ambiguous. V lost 0 bases and J 2 bases, leaving 11 bases between the germline ends. Germline CDR1 reads DFQATT; CDR2 reads SNEGSKA (reference sequence). The CDR3 is 14 amino acids. As DNA, the CDR3 is TGCAGTGCTAGAGATCCCAGGCCGCCCTACGAGCAGTACTTC. The encoded protein is CSARDPRPPYEQYF.

The CDR3 nucleotides are TGTGCCAGCAGCTCCGGATTTGATGGCTACACCTTC. Translation gives CASSSGFDGYTF. This chain joins TRBV12-3 or TRBV12-4 and TRBJ1-2; D not resolved. CDR3 length: 12 amino acids. The V end lost 6 bases, the J end lost 6 bases, and 11 bases lay between the germline ends.

V gene TRBV6-6 combines with J gene TRBJ1-5, with TRBD1 matching over 7 bases. J gave up 3 bases and V 0 bases, and 8 bases lay outside the gene matches. The length of the CDR3 is 17 residues. CDR1 is MNHNY, CDR2 SVGAGI, per germline (reference sequence). The CDR3 loop reads CASSYSAGGGYNQPQHF. The CDR3 nucleotides read TGTGCCAGCAGTTACTCCGCAGGGGGGGGATACAATCAGCCCCAGCATTTT.

At least ten counts were recorded for this clonotype. The rearrangement joins TRBV7-2 to TRBJ1-2, with a weak D call TRBD1 (5 bases). The CDR3 runs 14 residues. Looked up from germline, CDR1 is SGHTA and CDR2 is FQGNSA. V was pared by 4 bases and J by 5 bases, with 14 bases between. Here the CDR3 reads CASSSSGVLYGYTF. The CDR3 DNA follows: TGTGCCAGCAGCTCTTCGGGGGTGTTATATGGCTACACCTTC.

This clonotype came up many times. The chain links TRBV12-3 or TRBV12-4 to TRBJ1-5, with 7 bases that match TRBD1. The V segment lost 7 bases and the J segment 2 bases; nucleotides outside the gene matches: 5. There are 14 residues in the CDR3. The CDR3 protein is CASTRGARNQPQHF. As DNA, the CDR3 is TGTGCCAGCACCAGGGGGGCCCGCAATCAGCCCCAGCATTTT.

In this sample, this clonotype turned up many times. The chain carries TRBV11-3 and TRBJ2-2, with D possibly being TRBD1 or TRBD2 (5 bases each). The CDR3 has 17 amino acids. V shed 0 bases and J shed 3 bases, with 14 bases lying between them. The germline CDR1 and CDR2 sequences are SGHNT and YENEEA. The CDR3 DNA is TGTGCCAGCAGCTTAGAGAGCTTTATGGGGGACACCGGGGAGCTGTTTTTT. Amino acid sequence: CASSLESFMGDTGELFF.

In this sample, this clonotype turned up many times. The chain employs TRBV7-9 and TRBJ1-4, with 7 positions matching TRBD1. CDR3 length: 14 amino acids. With 5 bases clipped from V and 8 bases from J, the junction kept 8 bases outside the gene matches. Germline V gene sequence: CDR1 SEHNR, CDR2 FQNEAQ (reference sequence). The CDR3 DNA is TGTGCCAGCAGCGTCGACAGGGAGCAAGAAAAACTGTTTTTT. It is translated as CASSVDREQEKLFF. The full variable domain, rest sourced from reference TRBV7-9 and TRBJ1-4, is DTGVSQNPRHKITKRGQNVTFRCDPISEHNRLYWYRQTLGQGPEFLTYFQNEAQLEKSRLLSDRFSAERPKGSFSTLEIQRTEQGDSAMYLCASSVDREQEKLFFGSGTQLSVL.

This clonotype was seen repeatedly, ten times or more. V usage is TRBV5-1 and J usage is TRBJ2-7; 8 bases are a match to TRBD2. The length of the CDR3 is 16 residues. Germline V gene lookup returns CDR1 SGHRS and CDR2 YFSETQ. J gave up 6 bases and V 0 bases, and 11 bases lay outside the gene matches. The CDR3 DNA follows: TGCGCCAGCAGCTTGGCCACCACCCGGGAGGGGGTCGAGCAGTACTTC. Amino acids: CASSLATTREGVEQYF.

This clonotype was counted ten times or more. The chain recombines TRBV20-1 with TRBJ2-7; tentatively, D is TRBD1 or TRBD2 (6 bases each). Trimming removed 3 bases from V and 2 bases from J, with 17 bases in between. The CDR3 spans 15 residues. Germline CDR1 reads DFQATT; CDR2 reads SNEGSKA (reference sequence). CDR3 residues: CSARAGRGDPYEQYF. The CDR3 nucleotides read TGCAGTGCTAGGGCAGGAAGGGGGGACCCCTACGAGCAGTACTTC.